This note documents a single T cell receptor (beta chain) sequence. The donors, healthy Caucasians from Russia, were aged roughly 6 to 90. Extractions gave at least 6 micrograms of total RNA per sample. This specimen comes from a study of blood T cells in healthy people across ages. Study information: About one barcoded beta molecule per two T cells came from capture by template switching.

Combining a sample-barcoded 5' primer with a J-beta primer mix, a second PCR ran for roughly 7 to 12 cycles. MiXCR, run by TCRdb on the 5' RACE reads, gives a single entry per CDR3 protein. The sample consists of roughly 700,000 distinct CDR3 sequences, 49% of them appearing once. Specimen: blood. This TCR was recovered from an older woman in good health.

The CDR3 reads CASSDGTGREQYF. For the CDR3, the DNA is TGTGCCAGCAGCGACGGGACAGGTCGTGAGCAGTACTTC. This chain connects TRBV7-2 to TRBJ2-7; 8 nucleotides align to TRBD1. Per germline, CDR1 SGHTA and CDR2 FQGNSA. The CDR3 consists of 13 residues. The junction had 7 bases not matched to a gene; V was cut back by 5 bases and J by 7 bases. Using reference TRBV7-2 and TRBJ2-7 for the parts outside the CDR3, the full variable domain is GAGVSQSPSNKVTEKGKDVELRCDPISGHTALYWYRQSLGQGLEFLIYFQGNSAPDKSGLPSDRFSAERTGGSVSTLTIQRTQQEDSAVYLCASSDGTGREQYFGPGTRLTVT.